Included here is one T cell receptor beta chain sequence, with context. What it binds is not known. The data derive from a study of cytomegalovirus exposure and HLA in healthy donors. Primers for the PCR totalled 60 Vbeta and 13 Jbeta. Clones were read by immunoSEQ multiplex PCR, and TCRdb kept only the in-frame ones, dropping some. This table has under 250,000 clones, around 77% appearing once. Overall study results and limits: Later analysis placed DRB1 highest and HLA-C lowest in TCR association rates, which differed by HLA locus. Indistinguishable V segments, including TRBV6-2 and TRBV6-3, were excluded. Most subjects had HLA-A and HLA-B alleles reportedly predicted accurately by TCR beta sequences. Later analysis demonstrated an association between a missense DCLRE1C variant and TCR beta V- and J-gene trimming.

Per the germline V gene, CDR1 is SGDLS and CDR2 is YYNGEE. V gave up 4 bases and J gave up 6 bases, with 19 bases separating them. The CDR3 loop spans 15 amino acids. The gene calls are TRBV9 and TRBJ1-2; D possibly corresponds to TRBD1 (5 bases). The sequenced sample was PBMCs. This receptor was taken from a woman in her twenties or thirties in good health and CMV-seronegative. In nucleotides, the CDR3 is TGTGCCAGCAGCACCCCGAGTGTTGGGGGGGATGGCTACACCTTC. It yields the protein CASSTPSVGGDGYTF.